The 25 T cell receptor beta chains reported below all come from one sample, sequenced in a study of T-cell memory formation after mild COVID-19. TCRdb re-derived calls from the 5' RACE reads in MiXCR, one entry per CDR3 protein. Among about 88,000 distinct CDR3 sequences listed, around 25% were seen once. The sample comprised PBMCs or a T cell subset sorted from them (not recorded which). The receptors stem from a man between 18 and 29 years old who had mild COVID-19 (a few samples of this study predate the infection). Cell type and time point are not known.

This clonotype was picked up a small number of times. The chain has TRBV12-3 or TRBV12-4 and TRBJ1-2; D is unresolved. The CDR3 has 18 amino acids. V was pared by 0 bases and J by 2 bases, with 19 bases between. This chain's CDR3 is CASSLATTGASGNYGYTF. The CDR3 DNA follows: TGTGCCAGCAGTTTAGCGACAACGGGAGCCTCCGGGAACTATGGCTACACCTTC.

In its sample, this clonotype is medium-sized. This rearrangement joins TRBV4-2 to TRBJ2-2; D might be TRBD1 or TRBD2, each matching 5 bases. The length of the CDR3 is 16 residues. V shed 0 bases and J shed 4 bases, with 12 bases lying between them. CDR1 is LGHNA and CDR2 is YNFKEQ in the germline V gene. Here the CDR3 reads CASSQEGDPSTGELFF. The CDR3 region has the DNA TGTGCCAGCAGCCAAGAGGGGGACCCCTCCACCGGGGAGCTGTTTTTT.

This clonotype was observed a few times. The chain joins TRBV4-1 to TRBJ1-2; no firm D call. In germline, CDR1 is MGHRA, CDR2 YSYEKL. The CDR3 is 16 residues long. V lost 3 bases to trimming and J lost 0 bases, with 14 bases between them. CDR3 bases: TGCGCCAGCAGCCAGGGCCGCACAGAACCTAACTATGGCTACACCTTC. Its translation is CASSQGRTEPNYGYTF.

This clonotype appeared a few times. J is TRBJ2-1 and V is TRBV6-5, with D hard to call. The V end was cut by 0 bases, the J end by 6 bases, with 9 bases between. The V gene's germline CDR1 is MNHEY and CDR2 SVGAGI. The CDR3 sequence is 14 residues long. In nucleotides, the CDR3 is TGTGCCAGCAGTTACTCAAGCAGTTTCAATGAGCAGTTCTTC. It is translated as CASSYSSSFNEQFF.

This clonotype was counted only a few times. The chain couples TRBV5-1 to TRBJ1-2; TRBD1 aligns across 7 bases. This CDR3 comprises 17 residues. V was clipped by 4 bases and J by 5 bases; unmatched bases: 17. Germline V CDR1 and CDR2: SGHRS, YFSETQ. The CDR3 nucleotides are TGCGCCAGCAGCGGCCTGGGTGGGATCGACAGGGAATATGGCTACACCTTC. The encoded protein is CASSGLGGIDREYGYTF.

In this sample, this clonotype turned up a few times. This chain links TRBV6-2 or TRBV6-3 with TRBJ2-7; D uncertain. Germline-derived CDR1 and CDR2 are MNHEY and SVGEGT. The V end lost 4 bases, the J end lost 2 bases, and 12 bases lay between the germline ends. This CDR3 contains 14 residues. Here the CDR3 DNA reads TGTGCCAGCAGTTCCCTTGACGGACCCTACGAGCAGTACGTC. It codes for CASSSLDGPYEQYV.

The chain couples TRBV6-2 or TRBV6-3 to TRBJ2-6, with D maybe TRBD2 (5 bases). This CDR3 has 14 amino acids. V was clipped by 4 bases and J by 4 bases, with 8 bases between them. Germline V gene sequence: CDR1 MNHEY, CDR2 SVGEGT. The CDR3 DNA sequence: TGTGCCAGCAGTTCGCCGGGGGGGGCCAACGTCCTGACTTTC. As protein: CASSSPGGANVLTF.

This chain links TRBV30 with TRBJ1-2; 9 bases are shared with TRBD1. V was pared by 0 bases and J by 4 bases, with 3 bases of the junction left unmatched. This CDR3 region has 14 residues. Germline CDR1 reads GTSNPN; CDR2 reads SVGIG (reference sequence). This CDR3 reads CAWSVLGQGYGYTF. The CDR3 DNA is TGTGCCTGGAGTGTACTGGGACAGGGCTATGGCTACACCTTC. Looking up the rest from reference TRBV30 and TRBJ1-2 gives the full variable domain: SQTIHQWPATLVQPVGSPLSLECTVEGTSNPNLYWYRQAAGRGLQLLFYSVGIGQISSEVPQNLSASRPQDRQFILSSKKLLLSDSGFYLCAWSVLGQGYGYTFGSGTRLTVV.

This clonotype is a singleton in its sample. The chain links TRBV27 to TRBJ1-2, with a weak D call TRBD1 (5 bases). V shed 6 bases and J shed 6 bases, with 14 bases lying between them. This CDR3 has 13 amino acids. Germline V gene lookup returns CDR1 MNHEY and CDR2 SMNVEV (reference sequence). CDR3 coding DNA: TGTGCCAGCAGGCTGGGAGGGGCGCATGGCTACACCTTC. Translated: CASRLGGAHGYTF.

The V gene is TRBV7-9, the J gene TRBJ1-4; the match to TRBD1 covers 8 bases. Germline CDR1 SEHNR, CDR2 FQNEAQ (reference sequence). There are 14 residues in the CDR3. The V gene end was trimmed by 5 bases and the J gene end by 5 bases; junction bases not matched to a gene: 4. DNA for the CDR3: TGTGCCAGCAGCCCAGGGGGCCTGAATGAAAAACTGTTTTTT. Translated, it gives CASSPGGLNEKLFF.

This clonotype was seen a few times. The V call is TRBV12-3 or TRBV12-4, the J call TRBJ2-2; D not certain. The CDR3 is made up of 12 amino acids. V shed 11 bases and J shed 6 bases, with 13 bases lying between them. CDR3 region: CAGLLEAGELFF. The CDR3 nucleotides are TGTGCCGGTCTCTTGGAAGCCGGGGAGCTGTTTTTT.

The sample holds a few counts of this clonotype. This chain uses TRBV29-1 with TRBJ1-1; TRBD1 matches at 9 bases. Germline CDR1 reads SQVTM; CDR2 reads ANQGSEA. The CDR3 runs to 11 residues. The V segment lost 4 bases and the J segment 6 bases; nucleotides outside the gene matches: 0. CDR3 in amino acids: CSVGQGAEAFF. CDR3 nucleotides: TGCAGCGTTGGACAGGGGGCTGAAGCTTTCTTT.

V usage is TRBV6-2 or TRBV6-3 and J usage is TRBJ2-7; D is perhaps TRBD2 (6 bases). CDR1 is MNHEY, CDR2 SVGEGT, per germline. Trimming took 0 bases from V and 0 from J, leaving 6 bases between them. The CDR3 consists of 14 residues. In DNA form, the CDR3 reads TGTGCCAGCAGTTACTCGACTAGCTCCTACGAGCAGTACGTC. Its protein is CASSYSTSSYEQYV.

As DNA, the CDR3 is TGCAGTGCTAGAGCACTAAGGGCTTGGTCAACAGGGTTGACGCAGTATTTT. Protein product: CSARALRAWSTGLTQYF. V is TRBV20-1 and J is TRBJ2-3; D is perhaps TRBD1 (6 bases). This CDR3 is 17 amino acids long. Germline V gene sequence: CDR1 DFQATT, CDR2 SNEGSKA (reference sequence). V lost 1 base and J lost 9, with 26 bases in between.

This clonotype was counted between two and nine times. This sequence joins TRBV7-2 and TRBJ2-3; no firm D call. Germline CDR1 is SGHTA and CDR2 is FQGNSA. V was shortened by 2 bases and J by 6 bases, with 6 bases between the two germline ends. This CDR3 contains 12 residues. The CDR3 DNA follows: TGTGCCAGCAGCTTACGTCGGGATACGCAGTATTTT. It translates to CASSLRRDTQYF.

CDR3: CASGDRANTGELFF. The DNA for the CDR3 is TGTGCCAGCGGGGACAGGGCGAACACCGGGGAGCTGTTTTTT. J is TRBJ2-2 and V is TRBV7-9; the match to TRBD1 covers 9 bases. The J segment lost 0 bases and the V segment lost 8 bases, leaving 1 base of the junction unmatched. CDR3 size: 14 residues. In germline, CDR1 is SEHNR, CDR2 FQNEAQ (reference sequence).

The chain has TRBV25-1 and TRBJ1-1; no clear D gene. Trimming shortened V by 8 bases and J by 1 base, and 14 bases separated the two germline ends. In germline, CDR1 is MGHDK, CDR2 SYGVNS. The CDR3 extends over 14 amino acids. CDR3 in amino acids: CASDQSGGNTEAFF. The DNA for the CDR3 is TGTGCCAGCGATCAGTCGGGAGGGAACACTGAAGCTTTCTTT.

This clonotype was detected a few times. The J gene is TRBJ2-1, the V gene TRBV7-9; D unclear. The germline CDR1 and CDR2 sequences are SEHNR and FQNEAQ (reference sequence). The CDR3 extends over 15 amino acids. Trimming cost V 5 bases and J 2 bases, with 13 bases left between them. The CDR3 protein is CASSARWQTYNEQFF. The CDR3 coding sequence is TGTGCCAGCAGCGCCCGGTGGCAGACCTACAATGAGCAGTTCTTC.

This clonotype appeared many times. This chain uses TRBV4-1 with TRBJ2-1, with 8 bases lining up with TRBD2. The CDR3 length is 15 residues. V was pared by 4 bases and J by 5 bases, with 7 bases of the junction left unmatched. From germline, CDR1 is MGHRA and CDR2 YSYEKL. The CDR3 protein is CASSPFGGADNEQFF. In DNA form, the CDR3 reads TGCGCCAGCAGCCCATTCGGGGGGGCCGACAATGAGCAGTTCTTC.

This clonotype has just a few counts. This chain connects TRBV12-3 or TRBV12-4 to TRBJ2-1, with D unresolved. V gave up 1 base and J gave up 2 bases, with 6 bases separating them. This CDR3 has 14 residues. The CDR3 sequence: CASSLGGAYNEQFF. CDR3 in DNA: TGTGCCAGCAGTTTAGGAGGCGCCTACAATGAGCAGTTCTTC.

The gene calls are TRBV4-3 and TRBJ2-7; TRBD1 agrees at 7 bases. V shed 0 bases and J 3 bases; nucleotides not matched to a gene: 8. Germline V gives CDR1 LGHNA, CDR2 YSLEER. This CDR3 comprises 16 residues. Here the CDR3 reads CASSQEVRQGIYEQYF. DNA for the CDR3: TGCGCCAGCAGCCAAGAAGTAAGACAGGGCATCTACGAGCAGTACTTC.

This chain links TRBV4-1 with TRBJ1-3; D gene ambiguous. Germline V gives CDR1 MGHRA, CDR2 YSYEKL. V was shortened by 1 base and J by 0 bases, with 7 bases between the two germline ends. The CDR3 totals 15 residues. CDR3: CASSQGIHSGNTIYF. The CDR3 region has the DNA TGCGCCAGCAGCCAAGGGATTCACTCTGGAAACACCATATATTTT.

V gene TRBV7-8 combines with J gene TRBJ2-7; 8 bases agree with TRBD1. CDR3 size: 13 residues. The V gene end was trimmed by 5 bases and the J gene end by 3 bases; junction bases not matched to a gene: 3. Germline CDR1 and CDR2: SGHVS and FQNEAQ. The DNA of the CDR3 is TGTGCCAGCAGCGAGGGACAGGTCTACGAGCAGTACTTC. This gives the protein CASSEGQVYEQYF.

This clonotype was seen a few times. The V call is TRBV29-1, the J call TRBJ2-3, with 11 bases aligning to TRBD2. CDR1 and CDR2 (germline): SQVTM, ANQGSEA. Trimming cost V 4 bases and J 2 bases; bases outside gene matches: 8. The CDR3 length is 16 residues. The CDR3 reads CSVVASGGTSTDTQYF. The DNA for the CDR3 is TGCAGCGTTGTGGCTAGCGGGGGGACTTCCACAGATACGCAGTATTTT.

Many counts were recorded for this clonotype. This chain uses TRBV5-1 with TRBJ2-7; TRBD1 matches at 9 bases. The CDR3 totals 14 residues. V dropped 7 bases and J dropped 0; count of bases not matched to a gene: 5. CDR1 is SGHRS and CDR2 is YFSETQ in the germline V gene. DNA of the CDR3: TGCGCCAGCCGCGGGACAGGGAGCTCCTACGAGCAGTACGTC. This translates into CASRGTGSSYEQYV.